This is a list of T cell receptor beta chains from one sample in a study of T cell changes during pregnancy in multiple sclerosis. The data were produced by immunoSEQ multiplex PCR, yet TCRdb's version contains in-frame clones alone and is incomplete. The table shows roughly 100,000 clones, with roughly 92% occurring only once. The sequencing here drew on peripheral blood, taken after pregnancy. Receptor source: a female donor with multiple sclerosis, enrolled in a pregnancy study. Each CDR3 is given with its conserved first and last residue. A D gene is named only where the DNA matches it firmly. Where a row states a size, it is once, few, many or the class of an expanded clone; other rows omit it.

>.|TRBJ1-2|TRBV7-2|.|13
TGTGCCAGCAGCTCCCACGGAATGCGGGGCTACACCTTC
CASSSHGMRGYTF
>.|TRBJ2-3|TRBV7-8|.|16
TGTGCCAGCAGCTTAGCCCGGCAGGGTTTCGGGGATACGCAGTATTTT
CASSLARQGFGDTQYF
>.|TRBJ1-1|TRBV28|.|13
TGTGCCAGCGGACAGCTAATGAACACTGAAGCTTTCTTT
CASGQLMNTEAFF
>.|TRBJ1-2|TRBV14|.|15
TGTGCCAGCAGCCAAGGACCAGGGCAAAGGGATGGCTACACCTTC
CASSQGPGQRDGYTF
>.|TRBJ2-1|TRBV27|TRBD1|15
TGTGCCAGCAGGCTTTCAGGGACAGTAGGAAATGAGCAGTTCTTC
CASRLSGTVGNEQFF
>.|TRBJ1-2|TRBV9|.|14
TGTGCCAGCAGCGAGGAGGAGGGGCTCTATGGCTACACCTTC
CASSEEEGLYGYTF
>once|TRBJ1-2|TRBV5-6|.|14
TGTGCCAGCAGCTTGGTCCAGGGGAACTATGGCTACACCTTC
CASSLVQGNYGYTF
>.|TRBJ2-5|TRBV7-9|TRBD2|13
TGTGCCAGCACCGGGGGAGGGACGGAGACCCAGTACTTC
CASTGGGTETQYF
>.|TRBJ2-1|TRBV2|.|16
TGTGCCAGCAGTAGTCAGGGGCGGGGGACGAGGCGAGAGCAGTTCTTC
CASSSQGRGTRREQFF
>.|TRBJ2-2|TRBV7-3|.|15
TGTGCCAGCAGCTTTACAGGGTCGGTCACCGGGGAGCTGTTTTTT
CASSFTGSVTGELFF
>.|TRBJ2-7|TRBV28|TRBD1|15
TGTGCCAGCAGTTTCCCCGACAGGGGTTCCTACGAGCAGTACTTC
CASSFPDRGSYEQYF
>.|TRBJ2-7|TRBV28|.|13
TGTGCCAGCAGTTTAACTGTATCCTACGAGCAGTACTTC
CASSLTVSYEQYF
>.|TRBJ2-1|TRBV6-6|TRBD1|16
TGTGCCAGCAGTTACGACAGGGGGCCCTCCTACAATGAGCAGTTCTTC
CASSYDRGPSYNEQFF
>.|TRBJ2-2|TRBV5-6|TRBD1|16
TGTGCCAGCAGTCGATTAGGACAGGGGAACACCGGGGAGCTGTTTTTT
CASSRLGQGNTGELFF
>.|TRBJ2-7|TRBV5-6|.|15
TGTGCCAGCAGTCACTCCGGGATTCTTACTTACGAGCAGTACTTC
CASSHSGILTYEQYF
>.|TRBJ2-6|TRBV6-4|.|19
TGTGCCAGCAGTGACACAGCGGGTCTGGGCCCCTCTGGGGCCAACGTCCTGACTTTC
CASSDTAGLGPSGANVLTF
>.|TRBJ1-3|TRBV5-4|.|16
TGTGCCAGCAGCTTGGGAGGACTGATCTCTGGAAACACCATATATTTT
CASSLGGLISGNTIYF
>.|TRBJ1-1|TRBV30|.|12
TGTGCCTGGAGTGTACAAGGAGAGAAAGCTTTCTTT
CAWSVQGEKAFF
>.|TRBJ2-5|TRBV19|TRBD2|16
TGTGCCAGTAGTATCTTGGCTAGCGGGGGGAAAGAGACCCAGTACTTC
CASSILASGGKETQYF
>.|TRBJ2-2|TRBV4-1|TRBD1|17
TGCGCCAGCAGCCTGTCCCGGTGGGACAGGGACACCGGGGAGCTGTTTTTT
CASSLSRWDRDTGELFF
>.|TRBJ1-6|TRBV2|TRBD1|14
TGTGCCAGCATTAGGGGACAGGGGAATTCACCCCTCCACTTT
CASIRGQGNSPLHF
>.|TRBJ2-1|TRBV29-1|TRBD1|15
TGCAGCGTTAAACTCAGGGGGAGCTCCTACAATGAGCAGTTCTTC
CSVKLRGSSYNEQFF
>.|TRBJ1-2|TRBV7-9|.|13
TGTGCCAGCAGTCCTCAGGGTAACTATGGCTACACCTTC
CASSPQGNYGYTF
>.|TRBJ2-3|TRBV5-1|.|14
TGCGCCAGCAGCTTCGGGCGGGACACAGATACGCAGTATTTT
CASSFGRDTDTQYF
>few|TRBJ1-1|TRBV2|.|14
TGTGCCAGCAGTGACCCGACAATGAACACTGAAGCTTTCTTT
CASSDPTMNTEAFF
>.|TRBJ1-1|TRBV7-3|.|15
TGTGCCAGCAGCTTAATGGACAGTCCCTACACTGAAGCTTTCTTT
CASSLMDSPYTEAFF
>few|TRBJ1-5|TRBV6-5|.|16
TGTGCCAGCAGTTCGTTGCGGGGGGCTAGCAATCAGCCCCAGCATTTT
CASSSLRGASNQPQHF